This T cell receptor beta chain appears in the sequencing data of a study of beta chain features in type 1 diabetes. Study outcomes and limitations: Significant though moderate, a shortening of TCRB CDR3s appeared in all four CD4+ subsets of Type 1 diabetes patients. When VDJ junctions were examined, type 1 diabetes patients showed fewer insertions and more deletions.

Every isolated RNA sample was fully reverse transcribed, so sequencing captured expressed TCRB transcripts. This table comes from immunoSEQ multiplex PCR, and its TCRdb copy is limited to in-frame clones, with some not included. The data contain nearly 700,000 clones, 13% of them seen just once; the ten biggest clones take up approximately 0.022%. The table lists this clone with a few counts. Its antigen remains unidentified. The authors sorted CD4+ naive, central memory, regulatory and stem cell-like memory cells via CD45RO/CCR7/CD25/CD127/CD95/CD27. Trimming cost V 6 bases and J 3 bases; bases outside gene matches: 6. The CDR3 has 14 residues. Germline lookup yields CDR1 SGHNT and CDR2 YYREEE (reference sequence).

The rearrangement joins TRBV5-4 to TRBJ2-7; TRBD1 matches at 10 bases. The receptor's source is a man aged 18 to 30 with type 1 diabetes. The sequenced sample was naive CD4+ T cells from blood. The CDR3 coding sequence is TGTGCCAGCACCAAGACAGGGGGCGGCTACGAGCAGTACTTC. This codes for CASTKTGGGYEQYF.